This passage covers 6 T cell receptor beta chains from one sample sequenced in a study of T cells in Graves' hyperthyroidism and ophthalmopathy (dated by TCRdb to 2018 to 2020). Library preparation employed multiplex PCR. These reads were obtained on an Illumina HiSeq 2000. The TCR beta CDR3 regions were amplified from the RNA transcripts. The TCR CDR3 was subjected to a first round of RT-PCR using the HTBI primer set and the Qiagen OneStep RT-PCR kit. The public reads were reprocessed in TCRdb via fastp at Q25 and MiXCR, keeping in-frame beta chains. One record per CDR3 amino acid sequence lists the most common genes and DNA. The sample table lists about 640,000 distinct CDR3 sequences, about 15% of them with a count of one. 9.5% to 15% of the sample is held by the ten biggest clonotypes. The sequencing input was blood. All receptors come from a woman aged 45-65 years with Graves' ophthalmopathy.

This clonotype was recorded at least ten times. The CDR3 region has the DNA TGTGCCAGCGGGTCTTATCCTAGCGGGAGACGCTACGAGCAGTACTTC. Residues: CASGSYPSGRRYEQYF. The chain joins TRBV6-1 to TRBJ2-7, with 10 bases lining up with TRBD2. Trimming cost V 8 bases and J 3 bases; bases outside gene matches: 13. This CDR3 is 16 amino acids long. Per germline, CDR1 MNHNS and CDR2 SASEGT.

Regarding this clonotype: This sequence may be a read error, since a much larger clone differs from it by one base. The rearrangement links TRBV27 to TRBJ1-5; D is ambiguous. CDR1 MNHEY and CDR2 SMNVEV come from the germline V gene (reference sequence). Trimming cost V 4 bases and J 5 bases, with 3 bases left between them. The CDR3 sequence is 11 residues long. DNA for the CDR3: TGTGCCAGCAGTTCGGATCAGCCCCAGCATTTT. Translated, it gives CASSSDQPQHF.

This clonotype was seen ten or more times. This chain connects TRBV10-3 to TRBJ2-2, with 10 bases lining up with TRBD2. This CDR3 is 20 amino acids long. V lost 0 bases, J lost 0 bases, and 10 bases stayed unmatched. CDR1 and CDR2 (germline): ENHRY, SYGVKD. The CDR3 nucleotides are TGTGCCATCAGTGAGTCAAGGGGAGCCAGCGGGAGGGCGAACACCGGGGAGCTGTTTTTT. Residues: CAISESRGASGRANTGELFF.

At least ten counts were recorded for this clonotype. This chain joins TRBV11-1 and TRBJ1-5, with unresolved D. CDR3 length equals 12 residues. Trimming shortened V by 3 bases and J by 6 bases, and 6 bases separated the two germline ends. In germline, CDR1 is SGHAT, CDR2 FQDESV (reference sequence). The CDR3 loop is CASSFRAQPQHF. DNA of the CDR3: TGTGCCAGCAGCTTCCGAGCTCAGCCCCAGCATTTT.

This clonotype was observed many times. This chain connects TRBV11-2 to TRBJ2-7; D could derive from TRBD1 or TRBD2 (6 bases each). Germline lookup yields CDR1 SGHAT and CDR2 FQNNGV. The CDR3 has 16 amino acids. V shed 2 bases and J shed 0 bases, with 14 bases lying between them. The DNA for the CDR3 is TGTGCCAGCAGCTTAAGGTCGGGGGCCAACTCCTACGAGCAGTACTTC. Translation gives CASSLRSGANSYEQYF.

This clonotype was detected a few times. The J gene is TRBJ1-6, the V gene TRBV10-3, with 8 bases identical to TRBD1. Germline V gene data show CDR1 as ENHRY and CDR2 as SYGVKD. The junction had 6 bases not matched to a gene; V was cut back by 10 bases and J by 7 bases. The CDR3 contains 13 residues. CDR3 amino acids: CASRTGNNSPLHF. Written as DNA, the CDR3 is TGTGCCAGCAGGACAGGGAACAATTCACCCCTCCACTTT.